The next 22 T cell receptor beta chains were all read from a single sample in a study of vaccination and CD4 T cells after COVID-19. Treatment here: roughly 11-day PBMC culture with coronavirus spike peptide pools or control peptides (ViraFEST assay). No antigen has been assigned to these receptors. The Oncomine TCR Beta short-read assay was what sequenced the DNA obtained from cultured CD4+ T cells. Using its own MiXCR run on the PCR reads, TCRdb lists one record per CDR3 protein. The repertoire holds roughly 16,000 distinct CDR3 sequences, around 79% seen once, with over 9% in the top ten. Sequencing used CD4+ T cells from blood, cultured in vitro, obtained after SARS-CoV-2 vaccination. These receptors were collected from a human donor who received a COVID-19 vaccine.

This rearrangement joins TRBV6-1 to TRBJ2-7; D possibly corresponds to TRBD2 (6 bases). Germline CDR1 and CDR2: MNHNS and SASEGT. The CDR3 totals 13 residues. Trimming took 7 bases from V and 1 from J, leaving 11 bases between them. The CDR3 DNA reads TGTGCCAGCAACGGGGGTCCGTCCTACGAGCAGTACTTC. Protein: CASNGGPSYEQYF.

In this sample, this clonotype turned up a few times. This sequence joins TRBV20-1 and TRBJ1-3; TRBD1 matches at 10 bases. CDR3 length equals 16 residues. V shed 0 bases, J shed 6 bases, and the junction held 8 bases outside the gene matches. The germline CDR1 and CDR2 sequences are DFQATT and SNEGSKA (reference sequence). CDR3 loop: CSARDPRQGAENTIYF. Here the CDR3 DNA reads TGCAGTGCTAGAGACCCCCGACAGGGGGCTGAAAACACCATATATTTT.

CDR3 sequence reads: CATSDRTSTDTQYF. The DNA for the CDR3 is TGTGCCACCAGTGACCGCACTAGCACAGATACGCAGTATTTT. The chain joins TRBV24-1 to TRBJ2-3; no definite D call. Per the germline V gene, CDR1 is KGHDR and CDR2 is SFDVKD. V gave up 4 bases and J gave up 0 bases, with 7 bases separating them. CDR3 size: 14 residues.

The chain has TRBV2 and TRBJ1-1, with D possibly matching TRBD1 (5 bases). This CDR3 is 12 amino acids long. Germline CDR1 SNHLY, CDR2 FYNNEI. Trimming removed 8 bases from V and 6 bases from J, with 13 bases in between. CDR3 nucleotides: TGTGCCAGCGGGACGGGGGACCCTGAAGCTTTCTTT. Translated, it gives CASGTGDPEAFF.

The rearrangement uses TRBV30 and TRBJ1-5; D gene uncertain. Trimming removed 3 bases from V and 2 bases from J, with 5 bases in between. This CDR3 has 12 amino acids. Per the germline V gene, CDR1 is GTSNPN and CDR2 is SVGIG (reference sequence). CDR3 region: CAWSWGNQPQHF. The CDR3 DNA reads TGTGCCTGGAGCTGGGGCAATCAGCCCCAGCATTTT. The variable domain in full, completed from reference TRBV30 and TRBJ1-5, reads SQTIHQWPATLVQPVGSPLSLECTVEGTSNPNLYWYRQAAGRGLQLLFYSVGIGQISSEVPQNLSASRPQDRQFILSSKKLLLSDSGFYLCAWSWGNQPQHFGDGTRLSIL.

The chain joins TRBV29-1 to TRBJ1-1; D unclear. Germline V gives CDR1 SQVTM, CDR2 ANQGSEA. The V end lost 6 bases, the J end lost 5 bases, and 16 bases lay between the germline ends. CDR3 length: 13 residues. The CDR3 spells CSVDPPAQTEAFF. The CDR3 region has the DNA TGCAGCGTCGACCCCCCCGCACAAACTGAAGCTTTCTTT.

The V and J genes are TRBV10-3 and TRBJ1-2; D is possibly TRBD1 (5 bases). Germline values: CDR1 ENHRY, CDR2 SYGVKD. The CDR3 is made up of 15 amino acids. V shed 6 bases and J shed 0 bases, with 14 bases lying between them. The CDR3 region is CAIRYADTTNYGYTF. DNA of the CDR3: TGTGCCATCAGGTATGCGGACACCACTAACTATGGCTACACCTTC.

This clonotype was detected once. The chain employs TRBV6-5 and TRBJ1-2; 8 nucleotides line up with TRBD1. Per the germline V gene, CDR1 is MNHEY and CDR2 is SVGAGI. There are 15 residues in the CDR3. The V gene end was trimmed by 2 bases and the J gene end by 8 bases; junction bases not matched to a gene: 10. As DNA, the CDR3 is TGTGCCAGCAGTTACCAGACAGGGGCCCGGGGCGGCTACACCTTC. Amino acid sequence: CASSYQTGARGGYTF.

V and J are TRBV27 and TRBJ2-3; tentatively, D is TRBD2 (6 bases). The CDR3 is 14 amino acids. Germline lookup yields CDR1 MNHEY and CDR2 SMNVEV (reference sequence). The germline V and J ends were trimmed by 8 bases and 4 bases, with 16 bases remaining between them. CDR3 sequence: CASRLDPSADTQYF. In DNA, the CDR3 is TGTGCCAGCCGACTAGATCCCTCGGCAGATACGCAGTATTTT.

This chain joins TRBV19 and TRBJ1-5; no reliable D call. Germline assignment: CDR1 LNHDA and CDR2 SQIVND (reference sequence). The CDR3 has 15 residues. V lost 5 bases and J lost 0, with 11 bases in between. The CDR3 loop reads CASSFAGYSNQPQHF. CDR3 nucleotide sequence: TGTGCCAGTAGTTTCGCCGGTTATAGCAATCAGCCCCAGCATTTT.

The chain uses TRBV7-8 and TRBJ2-7; the D gene is possibly TRBD2 (6 bases). This CDR3 region has 15 residues. Germline V gives CDR1 SGHVS, CDR2 FQNEAQ. Trimming left V 1 base short and J 7 bases short, with 17 bases between. CDR3 residues: CASSLDGVGTPEQYF. Written as DNA, the CDR3 is TGTGCCAGCAGCTTAGACGGGGTGGGGACTCCTGAGCAGTACTTC. The variable domain in full, with the rest retrieved from reference TRBV7-8 and TRBJ2-7, is GAGVSQSPRYKVAKRGQDVALRCDPISGHVSLFWYQQALGQGPEFLTYFQNEAQLDKSGLPSDRFFAERPEGSVSTLKIQRTQQEDSAVYLCASSLDGVGTPEQYFGPGTRLTVT.

This clonotype came up a few times. This chain joins TRBV12-3 or TRBV12-4 and TRBJ1-5, with D unresolved. The ends were cut back, 7 bases at V and 4 bases at J, with 8 bases in the middle. This CDR3 has 12 residues. In nucleotides, the CDR3 is TGTGCCAGCACCGGGGATAATCAGCCCCAGCATTTT. Amino acid sequence: CASTGDNQPQHF.

There are a few counts of this clonotype. V and J are TRBV5-4 and TRBJ2-7; 10 bases fit TRBD1. V lost 4 bases and J lost 2; bases outside the gene matches: 6. Germline V gene lookup returns CDR1 SGHNT and CDR2 YYREEE (reference sequence). This CDR3 comprises 15 residues. In DNA form, the CDR3 reads TGTGCCAGCAGCCCTCCGGGACAGGGGACCTACGAGCAGTACTTC. Protein sequence: CASSPPGQGTYEQYF.

The chain recombines TRBV5-1 with TRBJ2-3, with TRBD2 matching 9 bases. CDR3 length: 16 residues. Trimming cost V 1 base and J 2 bases; bases outside gene matches: 5. The germline V gene encodes CDR1 SGHRS and CDR2 YFSETQ. CDR3 in DNA: TGCGCCAGCAGCTTGAGGGCGGGGGGGCTCACAGATACGCAGTATTTT. It specifies CASSLRAGGLTDTQYF.

The count of this clonotype is one. The V gene is TRBV12-5, the J gene TRBJ1-5, with 11 bases identical to TRBD1. Germline CDR1 and CDR2: LGHNT and FRNRAP. CDR3 length: 17 amino acids. J lost 3 bases, V lost 2 bases, and 6 bases had no gene match. Here the CDR3 DNA reads TGTGCTAGTGGTTTGAGGACAGGGGGCGAGACCAATCAGCCCCAGCATTTT. Amino acid sequence: CASGLRTGGETNQPQHF. Together with reference TRBV12-5 and TRBJ1-5, the CDR3 gives the full variable domain: DARVTQTPRHKVTEMGQEVTMRCQPILGHNTVFWYRQTMMQGLELLAYFRNRAPLDDSGMPKDRFSAEMPDATLATLKIQPSEPRDSAVYFCASGLRTGGETNQPQHFGDGTRLSIL.

V usage is TRBV7-2 and J usage is TRBJ1-6; D is unresolved. This CDR3 spans 14 amino acids. The germline CDR1 and CDR2 sequences are SGHTA and FQGNSA. V lost 3 bases and J 8 bases, leaving 11 bases between the germline ends. For the CDR3, the DNA is TGTGCCAGCAGCTTTAAGACCTTTTATTCACCCCTCCACTTT. The encoded protein is CASSFKTFYSPLHF.

The chain uses TRBV2 and TRBJ2-1; D ambiguous. The germline gives CDR1 SNHLY, CDR2 FYNNEI. The CDR3 spans 13 residues. V lost 6 bases to trimming and J lost 1 base, with 7 bases between them. CDR3 in amino acids: CASRGRSYNEQFF. CDR3 nucleotide sequence: TGTGCCAGCAGGGGCAGATCCTACAATGAGCAGTTCTTC.

The chain carries TRBV7-2 and TRBJ1-2; a possible D gene is TRBD1 (5 bases). The CDR3 has 14 amino acids. V lost 3 bases, J lost 6 bases, and 14 bases lay in between. Germline-derived CDR1 and CDR2 are SGHTA and FQGNSA. CDR3 sequence reads: CASSLGPDPHGYTF. The CDR3 coding sequence is TGTGCCAGCAGCTTGGGACCCGACCCCCATGGCTACACCTTC.

The chain has TRBV7-2 and TRBJ1-4, with a weak D call TRBD1 (6 bases). This CDR3 has 14 amino acids. The germline V gene has CDR1 SGHTA and CDR2 FQGNSA. With 7 bases removed from V and 5 bases from J, the gap between germline ends came to 14 bases. The chain's CDR3 is CASTKQGSNEKLFF. The CDR3 region has the DNA TGTGCCAGCACCAAACAGGGTTCGAATGAAAAACTGTTTTTT.

The chain is built from TRBV20-1 and TRBJ2-4; 9 bases map to TRBD1. J was trimmed by 1 base and V by 6 bases; bases with no gene match: 4. This CDR3 has 14 residues. Germline V gene data show CDR1 as DFQATT and CDR2 as SNEGSKA (reference sequence). Here the CDR3 reads CSARQGDAKNIQYF. In nucleotides, the CDR3 is TGCAGTGCCCGACAGGGGGATGCCAAAAACATTCAGTACTTC.

The CDR3 protein is CASRNRGSTSGNTEAFF. The CDR3 nucleotides are TGTGCCAGCAGAAACAGGGGATCAACCTCTGGGAACACTGAAGCTTTCTTT. The chain has TRBV12-3 or TRBV12-4 and TRBJ1-1; 7 positions match TRBD1. This CDR3 has 17 amino acids. Losses at the gene ends were 6 bases for V and 1 base for J; bases not matched to a gene: 14.

This clonotype is labeled medium-sized. V usage is TRBV4-1 and J usage is TRBJ2-4; D remains unclear. The CDR3 consists of 15 residues. Germline V gene sequence: CDR1 MGHRA, CDR2 YSYEKL. V was trimmed by 0 bases and J by 7 bases, leaving 13 bases between them. CDR3 amino acids: CASSQDWEGINIQYF. The CDR3 region has the DNA TGCGCCAGCAGCCAAGACTGGGAAGGGATTAACATTCAGTACTTC.